This passage covers 20 T cell receptor beta chains from one sample sequenced in a study of shared clonotypes between healthy human individuals. Sequencing used immunoSEQ multiplex PCR; TCRdb keeps in-frame clones, though not all of them. Of about a million clones listed, 70% to 80% were seen once; the top ten hold over 1.3%. Sequencing was performed on memory CD4+ T cells sorted from blood. The subset is: CD45RA-negative fraction. The origin of the receptors is a man aged 18 to 30 in good health.

This chain links TRBV5-1 with TRBJ2-2, with 12 bases aligning to TRBD2. In germline, CDR1 is SGHRS, CDR2 YFSETQ. J lost 6 bases, V lost 2 bases, and 5 bases had no gene match. The CDR3 runs 16 residues. The CDR3 DNA reads TGCGCCAGCAGCTTTGGACTAGCGGGGACGGCCGGGGAGCTGTTTTTT. Amino acid sequence: CASSFGLAGTAGELFF.

The V and J genes are TRBV2 and TRBJ1-1; the D gene is possibly TRBD1 (5 bases). CDR1 is SNHLY and CDR2 is FYNNEI in the germline V gene. CDR3 length equals 12 residues. Trimming cost V 6 bases and J 5 bases, with 10 bases left between them. CDR3 amino acids: CASRAGRTEAFF. In DNA form, the CDR3 reads TGTGCCAGCAGGGCAGGGAGGACTGAAGCTTTCTTT.

This clone was recorded a few times. The chain uses TRBV6-1 and TRBJ2-1, with 7 bases identical to TRBD1. Trimming cost V 4 bases and J 0 bases; bases outside gene matches: 6. CDR3 length: 16 residues. Germline assignment: CDR1 MNHNS and CDR2 SASEGT. Here the CDR3 reads CASSGSWDSSYNEQFF. For the CDR3, the DNA is TGTGCCAGCAGTGGGAGCTGGGACAGCTCCTACAATGAGCAGTTCTTC.

The V call is TRBV25-1, the J call TRBJ1-2; a possible D gene is TRBD1 (6 bases). V dropped 3 bases and J dropped 2 bases, with 13 bases sitting between them. This CDR3 spans 15 amino acids. The germline V gene has CDR1 MGHDK and CDR2 SYGVNS. CDR3 DNA sequence: TGTGCCAGCAGTGACAGGGGAGTTGGGAACTATGGCTACACCTTC. Its protein is CASSDRGVGNYGYTF.

The rearrangement uses TRBV4-1 and TRBJ1-2; 7 bases agree with TRBD1. CDR3 length: 14 residues. J was trimmed by 5 bases and V by 3 bases; bases with no gene match: 6. Germline V gene data show CDR1 as MGHRA and CDR2 as YSYEKL. CDR3 protein: CASSQRGQEYGYTF. For the CDR3, the DNA is TGCGCCAGCAGCCAGCGAGGACAGGAGTATGGCTACACCTTC.

The V gene is TRBV2, the J gene TRBJ2-2, with no clear D. This CDR3 is 15 amino acids long. CDR1 SNHLY and CDR2 FYNNEI come from the germline V gene. V dropped 2 bases and J dropped 1 base, with 8 bases sitting between them. The CDR3 DNA is TGTGCCAGCAGTGAAACATCCGGGAACACCGGGGAGCTGTTTTTT. Protein product: CASSETSGNTGELFF.

In its sample, this clone was seen once. The chain joins TRBV6-5 to TRBJ1-1; D is perhaps TRBD1 (6 bases). This CDR3 is built from 13 residues. Germline CDR1 reads MNHEY; CDR2 reads SVGAGI. V lost 6 bases and J lost 4, with 12 bases in between. The CDR3 protein is CASSDRLGTEAFF. DNA for the CDR3: TGTGCCAGCAGCGACAGGCTGGGCACTGAAGCTTTCTTT.

The J gene is TRBJ2-1, the V gene TRBV18, with 7 bases identical to TRBD2. This CDR3 is built from 14 residues. The V gene end was trimmed by 2 bases and the J gene end by 9 bases; junction bases not matched to a gene: 7. Germline V gene sequence: CDR1 KGHSH, CDR2 LQKENI. As DNA, the CDR3 is TGTGCCAGCTCACCATCTAGCGGCTGGGGTGAGCAGTTCTTC. Residues: CASSPSSGWGEQFF.

The V gene is TRBV5-1, the J gene TRBJ2-7; D remains unclear. Per the germline V gene, CDR1 is SGHRS and CDR2 is YFSETQ. With 1 base removed from V and 0 bases from J, the gap between germline ends came to 8 bases. This CDR3 is 14 amino acids long. This CDR3 reads CASSLRQSSYEQYF. The CDR3 DNA is TGCGCCAGCAGCTTGCGCCAGAGCTCCTACGAGCAGTACTTC. Together with reference TRBV5-1 and TRBJ2-7, the CDR3 gives the full variable domain: KAGVTQTPRYLIKTRGQQVTLSCSPISGHRSVSWYQQTPGQGLQFLFEYFSETQRNKGNFPGRFSGRQFSNSRSEMNVSTLELGDSALYLCASSLRQSSYEQYFGPGTRLTVT.

This clone was seen a handful of times. The chain links TRBV7-2 to TRBJ2-7, with a weak D call TRBD2 (6 bases). This CDR3 spans 15 amino acids. Looked up from germline, CDR1 is SGHTA and CDR2 is FQGNSA. V was trimmed by 3 bases and J by 4 bases, leaving 16 bases between them. CDR3: CASSFMSGSRYEQYF. CDR3 sequence (DNA): TGTGCCAGCAGCTTCATGTCCGGGAGTAGGTACGAGCAGTACTTC.

The J gene is TRBJ2-3, the V gene TRBV7-8; possibly TRBD2 for D (6 bases). V lost 0 bases and J 3 bases, leaving 7 bases between the germline ends. Germline CDR1 SGHVS, CDR2 FQNEAQ. The CDR3 is made up of 14 amino acids. The DNA of the CDR3 is TGTGCCAGCAGCTTAGCGGGGGGAACAGATACGCAGTATTTT. Residues: CASSLAGGTDTQYF.

This clone was detected a few times. V usage is TRBV6-6 and J usage is TRBJ2-4; perhaps TRBD1 as D (6 bases). This CDR3 is 13 amino acids long. Germline loops: CDR1 MNHNY, CDR2 SVGAGI (reference sequence). Trimming removed 7 bases at V and 2 bases at J, with 9 bases between. DNA of the CDR3: TGTGCCAGCAACAGGGTTTCCAAAAACATTCAGTACTTC. It specifies CASNRVSKNIQYF.

The J gene is TRBJ2-3, the V gene TRBV7-8, with 11 positions matching TRBD1. V shed 6 bases, J shed 4 bases, and the junction held 9 bases outside the gene matches. Germline V gene sequence: CDR1 SGHVS, CDR2 FQNEAQ. The CDR3 loop spans 16 amino acids. CDR3 bases: TGTGCCAGCAGATCTAGGGGACAGGGGGTAGCAGATACGCAGTATTTT. As protein: CASRSRGQGVADTQYF.

This clone occurred a few times. The rearrangement joins TRBV5-1 to TRBJ2-1; unclear D gene. This CDR3 comprises 13 residues. Looked up from germline, CDR1 is SGHRS and CDR2 is YFSETQ. V was clipped by 4 bases and J by 7 bases, with 12 bases between them. The CDR3 here is CASSGASWNEQFF. Written as DNA, the CDR3 is TGCGCCAGCAGCGGTGCAAGCTGGAATGAGCAGTTCTTC.

V and J are TRBV10-1 and TRBJ2-7, with 7 bases that match TRBD2. Germline values: CDR1 WNHNN, CDR2 SYGVQD (reference sequence). V dropped 0 bases and J dropped 2; count of bases not matched to a gene: 4. The CDR3 extends over 15 amino acids. The CDR3 DNA sequence: TGCGCCAGCAGTGAGTCGGCTAGCGGAACCTACGAGCAGTACTTC. The encoded protein is CASSESASGTYEQYF.

The gene calls are TRBV7-3 and TRBJ1-2; the match to TRBD1 covers 7 bases. The trim removed 5 bases at V and 2 bases at J, leaving 8 bases unmatched. The CDR3 has 15 amino acids. CDR1 and CDR2 from the germline V gene are SGHTA and FQGTGA. DNA of the CDR3: TGTGCCAGCAGCCTCTCGGGGACAGAGAACTATGGCTACACCTTC. This translates into CASSLSGTENYGYTF.

The chain recombines TRBV7-9 with TRBJ1-5, with D possibly being TRBD1 (5 bases). There are 14 residues in the CDR3. Germline V gives CDR1 SEHNR, CDR2 FQNEAQ (reference sequence). The V and J ends lost 1 base and 6 bases respectively, with 10 bases between them. This CDR3 is CASSLGEGIQPQHF. Written as DNA, the CDR3 is TGTGCCAGCAGCTTAGGAGAGGGGATTCAGCCCCAGCATTTT.

In its sample, this clone was seen a few times. The rearrangement joins TRBV28 to TRBJ2-5; D is undetermined. This CDR3 comprises 14 residues. CDR1 is MDHEN and CDR2 is SYDVKM in the germline V gene. Trimming cost V 2 bases and J 1 base, with 8 bases left between them. The CDR3 region has the DNA TGTGCCAGCAGTTTACCCCAAGCCCAAGAGACCCAGTACTTC. It codes for CASSLPQAQETQYF. Complete variable domain (other parts from reference TRBV28 and TRBJ2-5): DVKVTQSSRYLVKRTGEKVFLECVQDMDHENMFWYRQDPGLGLRLIYFSYDVKMKEKGDIPEGYSVSREKKERFSLILESASTNQTSMYLCASSLPQAQETQYFGPGTRLLVL.

This clone was observed a handful of times. The chain uses TRBV15 and TRBJ1-2; 7 bases align to TRBD1. Trimming removed 2 bases from V and 3 bases from J; junction bases left unmatched: 3. This CDR3 region has 14 residues. Per the germline V gene, CDR1 is LNHNV and CDR2 is YYDKDF (reference sequence). The CDR3 DNA reads as TGTGCCACCAGCAGAAGAGGGGGCGACTATGGCTACACCTTC. Translated: CATSRRGGDYGYTF.

The rearrangement links TRBV2 to TRBJ2-7, with D unclear. V shed 4 bases and J shed 9 bases, with 10 bases lying between them. The CDR3 is made up of 11 amino acids. Germline lookup yields CDR1 SNHLY and CDR2 FYNNEI. Written as DNA, the CDR3 is TGTGCCAGCAGTGTGGCTTGGGGGCAGTACTTC. It yields the protein CASSVAWGQYF.